The clone carrying this T cell receptor (beta chain) was recorded once. The data are from a study of OX40 agonist ivuxolimab in advanced cancers. The V gene's germline CDR1 is SGHDT and CDR2 YYEEEE. CDR3 length: 13 amino acids. Losses at the gene ends were 7 bases for V and 7 bases for J; bases not matched to a gene: 8. The table came from immunoSEQ multiplex PCR; TCRdb's copy has only in-frame clones and leaves some out. Here the sample spans roughly 25,000 clones, roughly 90% being singletons. The V and J genes are TRBV5-6 and TRBJ2-1, with TRBD2 identical over 7 bases. The receptor was derived from an adult with an advanced solid tumor such as melanoma, head and neck, liver or kidney cancer. The sample consisted of CD4+ or CD8+ T cells sorted from blood, taken in a trial of the OX40 agonist ivuxolimab. This CDR3 is CASGTTAGNEQFF. The CDR3 DNA sequence: TGTGCCAGCGGGACTACCGCTGGGAATGAGCAGTTCTTC. Full variable domain (rest looked up from reference TRBV5-6 and TRBJ2-1): DAGVTQSPTHLIKTRGQQVTLRCSPKSGHDTVSWYQQALGQGPQFIFQYYEEEERQRGNFPDRFSGHQFPNYSSELNVNALLLGDSALYLCASGTTAGNEQFFGPGTRLTVL.